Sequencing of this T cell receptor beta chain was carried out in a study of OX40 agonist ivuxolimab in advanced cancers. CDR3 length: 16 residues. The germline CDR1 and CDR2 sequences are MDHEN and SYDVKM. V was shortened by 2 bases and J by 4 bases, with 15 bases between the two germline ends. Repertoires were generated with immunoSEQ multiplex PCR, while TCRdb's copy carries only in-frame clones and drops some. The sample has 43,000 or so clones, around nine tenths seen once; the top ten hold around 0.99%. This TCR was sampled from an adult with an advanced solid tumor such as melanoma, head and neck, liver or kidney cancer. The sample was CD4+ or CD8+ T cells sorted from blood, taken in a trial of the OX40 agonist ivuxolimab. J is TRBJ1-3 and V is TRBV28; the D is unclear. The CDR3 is CASSLMVRGSGNTIYF. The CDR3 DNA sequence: TGTGCCAGCAGTTTAATGGTACGAGGGTCCGGAAACACCATATATTTT.